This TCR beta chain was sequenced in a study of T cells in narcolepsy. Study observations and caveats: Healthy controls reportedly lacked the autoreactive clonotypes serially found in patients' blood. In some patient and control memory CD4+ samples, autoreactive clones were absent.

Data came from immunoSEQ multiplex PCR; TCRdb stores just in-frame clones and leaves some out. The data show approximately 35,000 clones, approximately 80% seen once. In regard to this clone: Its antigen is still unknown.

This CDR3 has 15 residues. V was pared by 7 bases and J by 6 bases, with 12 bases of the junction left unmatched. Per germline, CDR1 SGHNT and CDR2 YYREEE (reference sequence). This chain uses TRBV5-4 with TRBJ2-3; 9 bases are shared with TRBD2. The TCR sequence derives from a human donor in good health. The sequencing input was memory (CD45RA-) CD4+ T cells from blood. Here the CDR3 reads CASGKTSGDWDTQYF. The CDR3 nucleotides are TGTGCCAGCGGTAAGACTAGCGGAGATTGGGATACGCAGTATTTT.